The 25 T cell receptor beta chains below all came from one sample that was sequenced in a study of CD8+ T cells in alopecia areata. As the sequencing template, cDNA was produced by extracting RNA and reverse transcribing it. The assay was immunoSEQ multiplex PCR, and TCRdb's table has in-frame clones only and misses some. The sample records about 150,000 clones, over 45% being singletons. Sequencing was carried out using CD4+ T cells sorted from blood. Every receptor here comes from a human donor with alopecia areata.

This clone was seen a handful of times. The DNA for the CDR3 is TGCAGCGTTGTAGGGGCTGGCTACACCTTC. Translated: CSVVGAGYTF. The chain has TRBV29-1 and TRBJ1-2, with D maybe TRBD1 (5 bases). The CDR3 is 10 residues long. The germline V gene has CDR1 SQVTM and CDR2 ANQGSEA. Trimming stripped 4 bases from V and 7 bases from J, with 7 bases between. The whole variable domain, filled in from reference TRBV29-1 and TRBJ1-2, reads SAVISQKPSRDICQRGTSLTIQCQVDSQVTMMFWYRQQPGQSLTLIATANQGSEATYESGFVIDKFPISRPNLTFSTLTVSNMSPEDSSIYLCSVVGAGYTFGSGTRLTVV.

The chain employs TRBV19 and TRBJ2-3; maybe TRBD1 (5 bases). V was trimmed by 6 bases and J by 1 base, leaving 8 bases between them. Germline CDR1 reads LNHDA; CDR2 reads SQIVND (reference sequence). The CDR3 sequence is 13 residues long. The CDR3 nucleotides are TGTGCCAGTAGCCCGACAGGCACAGATACGCAGTATTTT. It codes for CASSPTGTDTQYF.

V is TRBV7-9 and J is TRBJ2-5, with D unclear. Germline CDR1 reads SEHNR; CDR2 reads FQNEAQ (reference sequence). CDR3 length: 14 residues. V lost 1 base to trimming and J lost 4 bases, with 10 bases between them. CDR3 sequence reads: CASSLGLERETQYF. As DNA, the CDR3 is TGTGCCAGCAGCTTAGGGTTGGAGAGAGAGACCCAGTACTTC.

This chain links TRBV10-2 with TRBJ2-3; no clear D. Germline assignment: CDR1 WSHSY and CDR2 SAAADI. V was trimmed by 3 bases and J by 2 bases, leaving 12 bases between them. This CDR3 contains 15 residues. CDR3 sequence reads: CASSDHTTATDTQYF. In nucleotides, the CDR3 is TGCGCCAGCAGTGACCACACAACCGCCACAGATACGCAGTATTTT.

This rearrangement joins TRBV28 to TRBJ2-1, with 10 bases matching TRBD2. CDR1 is MDHEN and CDR2 is SYDVKM in the germline V gene. J was trimmed by 5 bases and V by 2 bases; bases with no gene match: 3. The CDR3 has 15 amino acids. CDR3: CASSLPSGSDNEQFF. For the CDR3, the DNA is TGTGCCAGCAGTTTACCTAGCGGGAGCGACAATGAGCAGTTCTTC.

This clone was detected a few times. V and J are TRBV30 and TRBJ2-5, with 9 nucleotides matching TRBD2. J lost 8 bases, V lost 8 bases, and 9 bases had no gene match. Per germline, CDR1 GTSNPN and CDR2 SVGIG (reference sequence). CDR3 size: 12 residues. CDR3 in amino acids: CAGGISGRTQYF. The CDR3 DNA is TGTGCCGGGGGGATTAGCGGGAGAACCCAGTACTTC.

This clone was found a few times. The genes are TRBV7-9 and TRBJ2-5, with 10 bases lining up with TRBD2. The CDR3 runs 16 residues. Trimming cost V 3 bases and J 3 bases; bases outside gene matches: 7. Germline CDR1 and CDR2: SEHNR and FQNEAQ (reference sequence). CDR3 residues: CASSFVASGSKETQYF. The CDR3 DNA reads as TGTGCCAGCAGCTTCGTCGCTAGCGGGAGTAAAGAGACCCAGTACTTC.

This clone has just one count. CDR3 bases: TGCGCCAGCAGCCAGGCCAGCAATGGCTACACCTTC. Its protein is CASSQASNGYTF. The rearrangement links TRBV5-1 to TRBJ1-2; D gene ambiguous. CDR3 length: 12 amino acids. Trimming removed 4 bases at V and 6 bases at J, with 10 bases between. Per germline, CDR1 SGHRS and CDR2 YFSETQ.

The sample holds a few counts of this clone. V gene TRBV29-1 combines with J gene TRBJ1-1; 7 positions agree with TRBD1. This CDR3 is built from 13 residues. The V gene's germline CDR1 is SQVTM and CDR2 ANQGSEA. V lost 7 bases, J lost 4 bases, and 9 bases stayed unmatched. CDR3 residues: CSAQSPGGTEAFF. In nucleotides, the CDR3 is TGCAGCGCCCAAAGCCCAGGGGGCACTGAAGCTTTCTTT.

This sequence joins TRBV7-6 and TRBJ1-3; D is possibly TRBD1 (6 bases). Per germline, CDR1 SGHVS and CDR2 FNYEAQ. The ends were cut back, 1 base at V and 2 bases at J, with 15 bases in the middle. The CDR3 is made up of 17 amino acids. The CDR3 spells CASSLDTIQGTGNTIYF. CDR3 DNA sequence: TGTGCCAGCAGCTTAGATACGATACAGGGCACTGGAAACACCATATATTTT.

In this sample, this clone turned up once. This chain joins TRBV29-1 and TRBJ2-5; D is uncertain. Looked up from germline, CDR1 is SQVTM and CDR2 is ANQGSEA. The CDR3 has 13 amino acids. The V and J ends lost 4 bases and 2 bases respectively, with 11 bases between them. CDR3 DNA sequence: TGCAGCGTTGGCCGGCTAACACAAGAGACCCAGTACTTC. Amino acid sequence: CSVGRLTQETQYF.

The rearrangement joins TRBV7-3 to TRBJ2-2; maybe TRBD2 (6 bases). In germline, CDR1 is SGHTA, CDR2 FQGTGA. The CDR3 covers 13 residues. V was cut by 2 bases and J by 7 bases, with 8 bases left in between. The CDR3 region has the DNA TGTGCCAGCAGCTTACCCGGGGGCGGGGAGCTGTTTTTT. This translates into CASSLPGGGELFF.

This clone was detected a few times. The V and J genes are TRBV6-6 and TRBJ2-1, with 9 bases aligning to TRBD1. The V and J ends lost 6 bases and 4 bases, in that order; junction bases with no gene match: 4. Germline V gene sequence: CDR1 MNHNY, CDR2 SVGAGI (reference sequence). The CDR3 length is 14 residues. This CDR3 is CASRRQGGYNEQFF. The CDR3 DNA follows: TGTGCCAGCAGGAGACAGGGGGGGTACAATGAGCAGTTCTTC.

This clone was seen a handful of times. The genes are TRBV7-9 and TRBJ2-3, with unresolved D. V dropped 2 bases and J dropped 2 bases, with 8 bases sitting between them. This CDR3 contains 14 residues. Germline CDR1 and CDR2: SEHNR and FQNEAQ (reference sequence). CDR3: CASSLRPNTDTQYF. CDR3 DNA: TGTGCCAGCAGCTTAAGACCCAACACAGATACGCAGTATTTT.

This clone occurred a few times. This chain joins TRBV7-3 and TRBJ1-1; D remains unclear. The germline V gene encodes CDR1 SGHTA and CDR2 FQGTGA. The CDR3 sequence is 14 residues long. The V end lost 1 base, the J end lost 1 base, and 7 bases lay between the germline ends. This CDR3 is CASSLMGQNTEAFF. CDR3 coding DNA: TGTGCCAGCAGCTTAATGGGCCAGAACACTGAAGCTTTCTTT. Combining the CDR3 with reference TRBV7-3 and TRBJ1-1 gives the whole variable domain GAGVSQTPSNKVTEKGKYVELRCDPISGHTALYWYRQSLGQGPEFLIYFQGTGAADDSGLPNDRFFAVRPEGSVSTLKIQRTERGDSAVYLCASSLMGQNTEAFFGQGTRLTVV.

This clone was seen a few times. J is TRBJ2-5 and V is TRBV6-6; the match to TRBD1 covers 10 bases. Germline CDR1 MNHNY, CDR2 SVGAGI (reference sequence). V lost 0 bases and J lost 5; bases outside the gene matches: 3. CDR3 length: 15 residues. Here the CDR3 reads CASSYSGTGEETQYF. CDR3 in DNA: TGTGCCAGCAGTTACTCGGGGACAGGGGAGGAGACCCAGTACTTC.

This clone showed up just a few times. The rearrangement uses TRBV4-1 and TRBJ2-6; D is unclear. The V gene's germline CDR1 is MGHRA and CDR2 YSYEKL. Trimming shortened V by 6 bases and J by 1 base, and 4 bases separated the two germline ends. The CDR3 is made up of 13 amino acids. This CDR3 reads CASRGSGANVLTF. CDR3 sequence (DNA): TGCGCCAGCAGGGGATCTGGGGCCAACGTCCTGACTTTC.

The chain employs TRBV15 and TRBJ2-7; TRBD1 matches at 7 bases. J lost 3 bases, V lost 0 bases, and 5 bases had no gene match. CDR1 and CDR2 (germline): LNHNV, YYDKDF (reference sequence). The CDR3 is made up of 15 amino acids. CDR3 coding DNA: TGTGCCACCAGCAGAGATCTCCCAGGGGGCTACGAGCAGTACTTC. As protein: CATSRDLPGGYEQYF.

This clone was detected a few times. The chain has TRBV5-1 and TRBJ2-2, with TRBD1 matching over 8 bases. The CDR3 runs to 15 residues. Germline assignment: CDR1 SGHRS and CDR2 YFSETQ. The junction had 3 bases not matched to a gene; V was cut back by 4 bases and J by 1 base. The DNA for the CDR3 is TGCGCCAGCAGCCCGGGGACAGGGAACACCGGGGAGCTGTTTTTT. Amino acids: CASSPGTGNTGELFF. Full variable domain (outside the CDR3, taken from reference TRBV5-1 and TRBJ2-2): KAGVTQTPRYLIKTRGQQVTLSCSPISGHRSVSWYQQTPGQGLQFLFEYFSETQRNKGNFPGRFSGRQFSNSRSEMNVSTLELGDSALYLCASSPGTGNTGELFFGEGSRLTVL.

The chain carries TRBV5-6 and TRBJ1-2, with D possibly TRBD1 on 5 matching bases. Germline CDR1 reads SGHDT; CDR2 reads YYEEEE. The CDR3 is made up of 13 amino acids. V shed 6 bases and J shed 8 bases, with 17 bases lying between them. CDR3 bases: TGTGCCAGCACCCGATCGGGGGACGGGGGCTACACCTTC. Its protein product is CASTRSGDGGYTF.

V gene TRBV29-1 combines with J gene TRBJ1-2; 7 bases are a match to TRBD1. Trimming removed 2 bases from V and 4 bases from J; junction bases left unmatched: 16. CDR3 length equals 17 residues. CDR1 is SQVTM, CDR2 ANQGSEA, per germline. The CDR3: CSVERATDRVLSYGYTF. The CDR3, as DNA: TGCAGCGTTGAACGGGCAACCGACAGGGTCCTGTCCTATGGCTACACCTTC.

The rearrangement joins TRBV6-6 to TRBJ2-7; D is ambiguous. This CDR3 has 12 residues. V gave up 10 bases and J gave up 3 bases, with 13 bases separating them. From germline, CDR1 is MNHNY and CDR2 SVGAGI (reference sequence). The CDR3 here is CATDPGNYEQYF. Written as DNA, the CDR3 is TGTGCCACCGATCCCGGCAACTACGAGCAGTACTTC.

The chain employs TRBV5-1 and TRBJ1-1; TRBD1 is a possible D gene (6 bases). V lost 3 bases, J lost 6 bases, and 15 bases lay in between. Germline loops: CDR1 SGHRS, CDR2 YFSETQ. CDR3 length: 14 amino acids. CDR3 region: CASSWGAGTPEAFF. The CDR3 DNA is TGCGCCAGCAGCTGGGGGGCCGGGACACCTGAAGCTTTCTTT.

This chain joins TRBV5-1 and TRBJ2-3, with D unclear. The CDR3 runs 14 residues. With 2 bases removed from V and 0 bases from J, the gap between germline ends came to 7 bases. CDR1 and CDR2 (germline): SGHRS, YFSETQ. The CDR3 region has the DNA TGCGCCAGCAGCTTAGACCAGAGCACAGATACGCAGTATTTT. This gives the protein CASSLDQSTDTQYF.

V and J are TRBV29-1 and TRBJ1-2; tentative D call: TRBD1 (5 bases). The CDR3 is 13 amino acids. Trimming left V 3 bases short and J 1 base short, with 9 bases between. Germline CDR1 SQVTM, CDR2 ANQGSEA. CDR3 residues: CSVDWGINYGYTF. As DNA, the CDR3 is TGCAGCGTTGACTGGGGCATTAACTATGGCTACACCTTC.